This T cell receptor beta chain is drawn from a study of blood T cell repertoires in COVID-19. Background on the study: Sources were T cells, B-cell-depleted T cells, or PBMCs; the material itself was cDNA or gDNA.

Trimming pared 1 base from V and 3 bases from J, leaving 9 bases between. The length of the CDR3 is 14 residues. Germline CDR1 is SGHTA and CDR2 is FQGNSA. The method was immunoSEQ multiplex PCR; TCRdb's version includes in-frame clones alone and lacks a portion of them. This sample has around 250,000 clones, with approximately 82% found just once. The rearrangement uses TRBV7-2 and TRBJ1-1, with D tentatively TRBD1 (5 bases). Sample: PBMCs or T cells enriched from blood (not recorded which). This receptor was taken from a man aged 40-50 years who had been exposed to COVID-19. DNA for the CDR3: TGTGCCAGCAGCTTAGTGGGAGGGGACACTGAAGCTTTCTTT. Protein sequence: CASSLVGGDTEAFF.